This TCR beta chain emerged from a study of cytomegalovirus exposure and HLA in healthy donors. The study, taken as a whole, reports: Earlier results showed most TCR beta V segments being productive about 87% or about 30% of the time. Association of a missense DCLRE1C variant with TCR beta V- and J-gene trimming was reported in a later analysis.

The PCR was carried out with 60 Vbeta primers and 13 Jbeta primers. Sequencing was performed with immunoSEQ multiplex PCR; in TCRdb, only in-frame clones are kept and a portion is missing. The sample has more than 110,000 clones, 77% seen once. Details on this clone: The antigen remains undetermined.

This receptor was obtained from a male donor in good health and CMV-seronegative. Sequencing used PBMCs.

In nucleotides, the CDR3 is TGTGCCAGCAGCTTAGGACAGAACACCGGGGAGCTGTTTTTT. Its protein product is CASSLGQNTGELFF. The chain joins TRBV13 to TRBJ2-2; no firm D call. V was shortened by 0 bases and J by 1 base, with 3 bases between the two germline ends. Germline lookup yields CDR1 PRHDT and CDR2 FYEKMQ (reference sequence). This CDR3 is 14 amino acids long.